What follows are 14 T cell receptor beta chains derived from one specimen sequenced in a study of vaccination and CD4 T cells after COVID-19. Noted treatment: roughly 10-day PBMC culture with coronavirus spike peptide pools or control peptides (ViraFEST assay). Oncomine TCR Beta short-read sequencing was applied to DNA from cultured CD4+ T cells. TCRdb fed the PCR reads into MiXCR, producing one record per CDR3 protein. The data show approximately 15,000 distinct CDR3 sequences, with approximately 63% seen just once and about 10% held by the top ten. These receptors are not linked to any known antigen. The specimen was CD4+ T cells from blood, cultured in vitro. Receptors originate from a human donor who had recovered from COVID-19.

The chain carries TRBV9 and TRBJ2-3; D unresolved. The germline CDR1 and CDR2 sequences are SGDLS and YYNGEE. Trimming took 0 bases from V and 2 from J, leaving 1 base between them. This CDR3 spans 12 amino acids. The CDR3 nucleotides read TGTGCCAGCAGCGTAGACACAGATACGCAGTATTTT. Amino acids: CASSVDTDTQYF. Supplemented by reference TRBV9 and TRBJ2-3, the full variable domain reads DSGVTQTPKHLITATGQRVTLRCSPRSGDLSVYWYQQSLDQGLQFLIQYYNGEERAKGNILERFSAQQFPDLHSELNLSSLELGDSALYFCASSVDTDTQYFGPGTRLTVL.

The chain is built from TRBV24-1 and TRBJ1-5, with TRBD1 matching over 7 bases. The CDR3 length is 15 residues. V lost 4 bases and J lost 5; bases outside the gene matches: 7. Germline V lookup: CDR1 KGHDR, CDR2 SFDVKD. DNA for the CDR3: TGTGCCACCAGTGAGGGCCAGGGGGGACATCAGCCCCAGCATTTT. The encoded protein is CATSEGQGGHQPQHF.

The chain links TRBV6-5 to TRBJ1-1; TRBD1 might be the D (5 bases). The V gene lost 4 bases and the J gene lost 2 bases, with 11 bases spanning the gap. The CDR3 spans 14 residues. In germline, CDR1 is MNHEY, CDR2 SVGAGI. CDR3 nucleotides: TGTGCCAGCAGTTCTCAGGGAGGCAACACTGAAGCTTTCTTT. Its protein is CASSSQGGNTEAFF.

By share of the sample, this clonotype is large. The chain carries TRBV19 and TRBJ1-2, with TRBD1 identical over 7 bases. The V segment lost 7 bases and the J segment 0 bases; nucleotides outside the gene matches: 8. Germline CDR1 reads LNHDA; CDR2 reads SQIVND (reference sequence). The CDR3 is made up of 15 amino acids. The CDR3 is CASNHRGPANYGYTF. The CDR3 DNA sequence: TGTGCCAGTAACCACAGGGGACCAGCTAACTATGGCTACACCTTC.

Turning to this clonotype: One end of the junction is discordant with germline, which a read error may explain. The rearrangement uses TRBV15 and TRBJ1-1; D possibly corresponds to TRBD1 (5 bases). This CDR3 has 15 residues. CDR1 is LNHNV, CDR2 YYDKDF, per germline (reference sequence). CDR3 in DNA: TGTGCCGCCAGCAGAGATGCGACAGTGAACACTGAAGCTTTCTTT. This codes for CAASRDATVNTEAFF.

The chain carries TRBV20-1 and TRBJ2-3; D call uncertain. This CDR3 is built from 12 residues. Per germline, CDR1 DFQATT and CDR2 SNEGSKA (reference sequence). V dropped 6 bases and J dropped 0 bases, with 7 bases sitting between them. As DNA, the CDR3 is TGCAGTGCCGGACCGAGCACAGATACGCAGTATTTT. Protein sequence: CSAGPSTDTQYF.

The chain recombines TRBV29-1 with TRBJ2-1; the match to TRBD1 covers 9 bases. This CDR3 is 14 amino acids long. CDR1 is SQVTM, CDR2 ANQGSEA, per germline. The V and J ends lost 2 bases and 7 bases, in that order; junction bases with no gene match: 6. The CDR3 DNA is TGCAGCGTTGAAAAAGGACAGGGGACGAATGAGCAGTTCTTC. Protein: CSVEKGQGTNEQFF.

The chain links TRBV19 to TRBJ2-1, with 8 bases that match TRBD2. Trimming at V came to 6 bases and at J to 6 bases, leaving 7 bases not matched to a gene. The CDR3 has 14 amino acids. Germline loops: CDR1 LNHDA, CDR2 SQIVND (reference sequence). CDR3 protein: CASSGRAMSNEQFF. For the CDR3, the DNA is TGTGCCAGTAGCGGGAGGGCCATGAGCAATGAGCAGTTCTTC.

This chain connects TRBV28 to TRBJ1-1, with D perhaps TRBD1 (6 bases). The CDR3 loop spans 14 amino acids. V lost 5 bases and J lost 4, with 14 bases in between. From germline, CDR1 is MDHEN and CDR2 SYDVKM. For the CDR3, the DNA is TGTGCCAGCAGTCCCCCCAGGGGTTTCACTGAAGCTTTCTTT. Translation gives CASSPPRGFTEAFF.

The chain links TRBV27 to TRBJ2-7, with 14 positions matching TRBD2. The CDR3 is made up of 15 amino acids. The germline V gene has CDR1 MNHEY and CDR2 SMNVEV (reference sequence). The V segment lost 6 bases and the J segment 1 base; nucleotides outside the gene matches: 2. CDR3 sequence: CASSRTSGGSYEQYF. Written as DNA, the CDR3 is TGTGCCAGCAGCCGGACTAGCGGGGGGTCCTACGAGCAGTACTTC.

The chain couples TRBV6-2 or TRBV6-3 to TRBJ2-7; D remains ambiguous. CDR1 is MNHEY and CDR2 is SVGEGT in the germline V gene. V dropped 5 bases and J dropped 0 bases, with 5 bases sitting between them. This CDR3 has 12 residues. CDR3 region: CASSRSSYEQYF. The DNA of the CDR3 is TGTGCCAGCAGTCGCTCCTCCTACGAGCAGTACTTC.

V is TRBV12-3 or TRBV12-4 and J is TRBJ2-7, with TRBD1 matching over 7 bases. Unmatched junction bases numbered 11, after V lost 8 bases and J lost 7 bases. The CDR3 has 13 residues. The DNA of the CDR3 is TGTGCCAGCCGGACAGGAGATTTCTCTGAGCAGTACTTC. This translates into CASRTGDFSEQYF.

J is TRBJ2-1 and V is TRBV6-5, with TRBD2 as a possible D gene (5 bases). Germline lookup yields CDR1 MNHEY and CDR2 SVGAGI. V was shortened by 2 bases and J by 5 bases, with 10 bases between the two germline ends. The CDR3 length is 14 residues. CDR3 bases: TGTGCCAGCAGTTACGGACTTCTCGACAATGAGCAGTTCTTC. The encoded protein is CASSYGLLDNEQFF.

V gene TRBV28 combines with J gene TRBJ1-5; D may be TRBD1 (6 bases). Trimming left V 6 bases short and J 2 bases short, with 14 bases between. The V gene's germline CDR1 is MDHEN and CDR2 SYDVKM. The CDR3 totals 15 residues. The DNA of the CDR3 is TGTGCCAGCAGCCAATTGGAGGGGGGCAATCAGCCCCAGCATTTT. Encoded protein: CASSQLEGGNQPQHF.